The next 19 T cell receptor beta chains were all read from a single sample in a study of early T cells in non-severe SARS-CoV-2 infection. MiXCR, applied by TCRdb to the 5' RACE reads, yields one record per CDR3 protein. Found here are more than 65,000 distinct CDR3 sequences, about 13% of them singletons; the top ten hold over 4%. The sample was whole blood. The receptors derive from an adult who was a healthcare worker with PCR-confirmed SARS-CoV-2 infection or an uninfected control (not recorded which).

Many counts were recorded for this clonotype. V is TRBV7-2 and J is TRBJ2-3; no clear D. The CDR3 is made up of 13 amino acids. V was pared by 3 bases and J by 2 bases, with 6 bases between. The germline gives CDR1 SGHTA, CDR2 FQGNSA. The CDR3 is CASSLQITDTQYF. CDR3 DNA sequence: TGTGCCAGCAGCTTGCAGATCACAGATACGCAGTATTTT.

This clonotype was detected ten times or more. The rearrangement uses TRBV21-1 and TRBJ1-6. TRBV21-1 constitutes a pseudogene. The CDR3 sequence is 14 residues long. CDR3 nucleotide sequence: TGTGCCAGCACGCTCGAGGTGATCAATTCACCCCTCCACTTT. It is translated as CASTLEVINSPLHF.

This clonotype has more than one count but fewer than ten. The rearrangement joins TRBV11-3 to TRBJ2-1, with 12 bases identical to TRBD2. The CDR3 is made up of 16 amino acids. CDR1 is SGHNT and CDR2 is YENEEA in the germline V gene. V gave up 5 bases and J gave up 6 bases; unmatched junction bases: 8. CDR3 DNA: TGTGCCAGCAGCAAGCAACTAGCGGGAGGCACCAATGAGCAGTTCTTC. Translating gives CASSKQLAGGTNEQFF.

This clonotype was counted at least ten times. This chain joins TRBV12-3 or TRBV12-4 and TRBJ2-1; 8 positions match TRBD2. CDR3 size: 16 residues. J lost 2 bases, V lost 8 bases, and 11 bases had no gene match. CDR3 DNA sequence: TGTGCCAGCCGAGGAGGAGCGGGAGTTCCCTACAATGAGCAGTTCTTC. The encoded protein is CASRGGAGVPYNEQFF.

In its sample, this clonotype was seen a few times. The rearrangement links TRBV6-1 to TRBJ2-1; the D gene could be TRBD1 or TRBD2 (5 bases each). Trimming cost V 2 bases and J 0 bases, with 14 bases left between them. The germline V gene encodes CDR1 MNHNS and CDR2 SASEGT. The CDR3 totals 17 residues. As DNA, the CDR3 is TGTGCCAGCAGTGAATGGGGCAGGGAGTACTCCTACAATGAGCAGTTCTTC. Translation: CASSEWGREYSYNEQFF.

The count of this clonotype is one. This sequence joins TRBV13 and TRBJ2-7, with TRBD2 matching 14 bases. From germline, CDR1 is PRHDT and CDR2 FYEKMQ (reference sequence). Trimming took 5 bases from V and 6 from J; bases not matched to a gene: 9. The CDR3 consists of 16 residues. For the CDR3, the DNA is TGTGCCAGCAGCCTGGGACTAGCGGGAGAACCGGGCGAGCAGTACTTC. As protein: CASSLGLAGEPGEQYF.

This clonotype was found a few times. The CDR3 bases are TGTGCCAGCAGCTTTCCCTCGAGCTCCTACGAGCAGTACTTC. Translating gives CASSFPSSSYEQYF. V gene TRBV11-2 combines with J gene TRBJ2-7, with D uncertain. There are 14 residues in the CDR3. CDR1 and CDR2 from the germline V gene are SGHAT and FQNNGV. V was shortened by 3 bases and J by 0 bases, with 9 bases between the two germline ends.

The chain combines TRBV29-1 with TRBJ2-3, with D possibly TRBD1 on 5 matching bases. This CDR3 spans 13 amino acids. The V gene's germline CDR1 is SQVTM and CDR2 ANQGSEA. Between the trimmed V and J ends, which lost 7 bases and 2 bases, there was a span of 13 bases. DNA for the CDR3: TGCAGCGGCGGCAGGGATAACACAGATACGCAGTATTTT. It is translated as CSGGRDNTDTQYF.

This chain links TRBV6-5 with TRBJ2-7; 8 bases are shared with TRBD1. CDR1 and CDR2 from the germline V gene are MNHEY and SVGAGI. V dropped 8 bases and J dropped 6; count of bases not matched to a gene: 12. CDR3 length equals 14 residues. CDR3 protein: CASRRQGARSEQYF. Written as DNA, the CDR3 is TGTGCCAGCCGAAGGCAGGGGGCGAGGAGCGAGCAGTACTTC.

The CDR3 loop reads CASSVSNSGANVLTF. The CDR3 DNA reads as TGCGCCAGCAGCGTGAGCAACTCTGGGGCCAACGTCCTGACTTTC. The V and J genes are TRBV5-1 and TRBJ2-6; D gene ambiguous. The CDR3 spans 15 residues. Germline CDR1 is SGHRS and CDR2 is YFSETQ. V was pared by 4 bases and J by 0 bases, with 8 bases between.

The CDR3 spells CASSRTTGAGGRETQYF. Here the CDR3 DNA reads TGTGCCAGCAGCCGAACCACCGGGGCAGGGGGCAGAGAGACCCAGTACTTC. The J gene is TRBJ2-5, the V gene TRBV28; 8 bases are a match to TRBD1. This CDR3 region has 17 residues. J was trimmed by 4 bases and V by 6 bases; bases with no gene match: 16. From germline, CDR1 is MDHEN and CDR2 SYDVKM.

Many counts were recorded for this clonotype. The rearrangement links TRBV20-1 to TRBJ1-1; 8 bases are a match to TRBD1. CDR1 and CDR2 from the germline V gene are DFQATT and SNEGSKA (reference sequence). The CDR3 contains 14 residues. V shed 7 bases, J shed 4 bases, and the junction held 11 bases outside the gene matches. CDR3 in amino acids: CSVTQGAGSTEAFF. DNA of the CDR3: TGCAGTGTTACGCAGGGGGCTGGTAGCACTGAAGCTTTCTTT.

The chain uses TRBV2 and TRBJ2-7; 10 positions match TRBD1. Per germline, CDR1 SNHLY and CDR2 FYNNEI. There are 13 residues in the CDR3. The V and J ends lost 8 bases and 5 bases, in that order; junction bases with no gene match: 6. The CDR3 DNA reads as TGTGCCAGCCGGGACAGGGGTTTCCACGAGCAGTACTTC. Its translation is CASRDRGFHEQYF. The variable domain in full, with the rest retrieved from reference TRBV2 and TRBJ2-7, is EPEVTQTPSHQVTQMGQEVILRCVPISNHLYFYWYRQILGQKVEFLVSFYNNEISEKSEIFDDQFSVERPDGSNFTLKIRSTKLEDSAMYFCASRDRGFHEQYFGPGTRLTVT.

The genes are TRBV5-5 and TRBJ2-1; the D gene is possibly TRBD1 (6 bases). This CDR3 comprises 14 residues. Germline V CDR1 and CDR2: SGHKS, YYEKEE (reference sequence). V was cut by 2 bases and J by 3 bases, with 9 bases left in between. The DNA for the CDR3 is TGTGCCAGCAGCTTTACAGGGAGCTACAATGAGCAGTTCTTC. Translated, it gives CASSFTGSYNEQFF. Complete variable domain (other parts from reference TRBV5-5 and TRBJ2-1): DAGVTQSPTHLIKTRGQQVTLRCSPISGHKSVSWYQQVLGQGPQFIFQYYEKEERGRGNFPDRFSARQFPNYSSELNVNALLLGDSALYLCASSFTGSYNEQFFGPGTRLTVL.

This clonotype has ten or more counts. The J gene is TRBJ1-5, the V gene TRBV19; D ambiguous. Germline V gene lookup returns CDR1 LNHDA and CDR2 SQIVND (reference sequence). The CDR3 runs 14 residues. V was pared by 5 bases and J by 3 bases, with 11 bases between. In DNA form, the CDR3 reads TGTGCCAGTAGTGCCTACAGATACAATCAGCCCCAGCATTTT. This sequence encodes CASSAYRYNQPQHF.

This clonotype was seen repeatedly, ten times or more. The chain has TRBV18 and TRBJ2-1; possibly TRBD2 for D (6 bases). The germline V gene encodes CDR1 KGHSH and CDR2 LQKENI. V was shortened by 3 bases and J by 5 bases, with 20 bases between the two germline ends. CDR3 length: 17 amino acids. The CDR3 loop is CASSPDTGGVINNEQFF. DNA of the CDR3: TGTGCCAGCTCACCGGACACGGGCGGGGTAATAAACAATGAGCAGTTCTTC.

The chain links TRBV5-4 to TRBJ2-2, with D maybe TRBD2 (6 bases). Germline V gene data show CDR1 as SGHNT and CDR2 as YYREEE (reference sequence). Trimming stripped 2 bases from V and 3 bases from J, with 17 bases between. This CDR3 region has 17 residues. The CDR3 DNA reads as TGTGCCAGCAGCTTCCCTAGGGCGGGAACGGACACCGGGGAGCTGTTTTTT. Its protein product is CASSFPRAGTDTGELFF.

This clonotype was detected many times. This rearrangement joins TRBV19 to TRBJ2-1, with D maybe TRBD2 (6 bases). The CDR3 sequence is 15 residues long. Per the germline V gene, CDR1 is LNHDA and CDR2 is SQIVND (reference sequence). V was shortened by 7 bases and J by 6 bases, with 19 bases between the two germline ends. DNA of the CDR3: TGTGCCAGTACCCCGACTAGTCTTATAGCCAATGAGCAGTTCTTC. Protein: CASTPTSLIANEQFF.

This clonotype showed up many times. Here the CDR3 reads CASSPWTYPSYNEQFF. The CDR3 DNA follows: TGTGCCAGCAGCCCCTGGACTTACCCCTCCTACAATGAGCAGTTCTTC. The chain links TRBV7-2 to TRBJ2-1, with D perhaps matching TRBD2 (5 bases). CDR3 length equals 16 residues. The V gene's germline CDR1 is SGHTA and CDR2 FQGNSA. With 5 bases removed from V and 0 bases from J, the gap between germline ends came to 14 bases.